Included here is one T cell receptor beta chain sequence, with context. Its antigen remains unknown. This record belongs to a study of PD-L1 blockade in urothelial cancer. CDR3 length equals 15 residues. Trimming stripped 3 bases from V and 9 bases from J, with 21 bases between. Germline V gene lookup returns CDR1 LGHNA and CDR2 YSLEER. The method was immunoSEQ multiplex PCR; TCRdb's version includes in-frame clones alone and lacks a portion of them. This table has about 120,000 clones, 75% to 90% appearing once. Findings and caveats of the study: Blood TCR clonality below the median before treatment was a predictor of better survival.

Time point reported: peripheral blood 6 weeks after treatment start. The receptor comes from a man in his 60s with urothelial cancer. The specimen comprised PBMCs, sampled around atezolizumab (anti-PD-L1) treatment. The J gene is TRBJ2-7, the V gene TRBV4-3; weak D call: TRBD1 (6 bases). The DNA of the CDR3 is TGCGCCAGCAGCCAGACCTGGATGGGGGCGGCCGTGCAGTACTTC. It codes for CASSQTWMGAAVQYF.